This T cell receptor (beta chain) comes out of a study of shared clonotypes between healthy human individuals. The CDR3 has 17 amino acids. V shed 0 bases and J shed 2 bases, with 16 bases lying between them. Germline-derived CDR1 and CDR2 are SGDLS and YYNGEE. TCRdb's copy holds only in-frame clones and misses some; the assay was immunoSEQ multiplex PCR. The top ten clones hold 0.39% of a sample with 2 million to 2.5 million clones, approximately 93% of them seen once. The clonotype was recovered from a young man in good health. Some clones in this sample may be carry-over from other donors' samples. This chain links TRBV9 with TRBJ2-3, with D maybe TRBD2 (6 bases). Sequencing used naive CD4+ T cells from PBMCs. Subset indicated: CD45RA+ positively selected. CDR3 DNA: TGTGCCAGCAGCGTAGGTCCCACTAGCCCCGTCACAGATACGCAGTATTTT. Translating it yields CASSVGPTSPVTDTQYF.